This T cell receptor (beta chain) was documented in a study of control samples from healthy donors and cancer patients. Sequencing was performed with immunoSEQ multiplex PCR; in TCRdb, only in-frame clones are kept and a portion is missing. This table has around 70,000 clones, 83% appearing once. V was cut by 5 bases and J by 0 bases, with 11 bases left in between. CDR1 and CDR2 (germline): MNHEY, SMNVEV (reference sequence). CDR3 length: 14 amino acids. This clone has a handful of counts. Within the sample, other DNA sequences also encode this same CDR3. Sequencing used blood. This sequence was found in a man aged 55-75 years in good health. V and J are TRBV27 and TRBJ2-7; the D is unclear. In nucleotides, the CDR3 is TGTGCCAGCAGTCCATCCCGCAACTCCTACGAGCAGTACTTC. It codes for CASSPSRNSYEQYF.